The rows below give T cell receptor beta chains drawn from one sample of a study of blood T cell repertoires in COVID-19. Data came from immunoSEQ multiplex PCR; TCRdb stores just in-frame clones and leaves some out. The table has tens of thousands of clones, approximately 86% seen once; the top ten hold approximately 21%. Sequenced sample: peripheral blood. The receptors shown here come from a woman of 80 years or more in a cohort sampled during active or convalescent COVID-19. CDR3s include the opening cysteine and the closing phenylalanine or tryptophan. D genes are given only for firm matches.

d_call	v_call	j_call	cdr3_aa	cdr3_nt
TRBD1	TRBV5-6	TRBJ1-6	CASSSQGYNSPLHF	TGTGCCAGCAGCTCACAGGGGTATAATTCACCCCTCCACTTT
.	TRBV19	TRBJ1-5	CASSIVGEGQPQHF	TGTGCCAGTAGTATAGTGGGGGAGGGTCAGCCCCAGCATTTT
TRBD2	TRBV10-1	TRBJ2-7	CASSLAGGSEQYF	TGCGCCAGCAGCCTAGCGGGAGGGTCCGAGCAGTACTTC
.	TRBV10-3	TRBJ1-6	CATLTGRGSPLHF	TGTGCCACCCTGACCGGGCGCGGGTCACCCCTCCACTTT
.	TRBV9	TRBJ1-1	CASSVGGMNTEAFF	TGTGCCAGCAGCGTTGGGGGCATGAACACTGAAGCTTTCTTT
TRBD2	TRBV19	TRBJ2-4	CASSIPGTSGIQYF	TGTGCCAGTAGTATCCCCGGGACTAGCGGGATTCAGTACTTC
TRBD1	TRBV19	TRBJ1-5	CASRRGQDSPQHF	TGTGCCAGTAGGAGGGGACAGGATTCGCCCCAGCATTTT
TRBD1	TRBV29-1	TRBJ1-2	CSVEGGTGCGYTF	TGCAGCGTTGAAGGGGGGACAGGGTGTGGCTACACCTTC
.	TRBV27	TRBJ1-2	CASSPRPGNYGYTF	TGTGCCAGCAGTCCCCGCCCGGGTAACTATGGCTACACCTTC
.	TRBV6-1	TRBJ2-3	CASSDLGTDTQYF	TGTGCCAGCAGTGACCTAGGAACAGATACGCAGTATTTT
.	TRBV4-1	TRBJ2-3	CASSQVSRRFGGKYF	TGCGCCAGCAGCCAAGTATCGAGGAGATTCGGAGGAAAGTATTTT
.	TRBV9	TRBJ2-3	CASGPTQSASTDTQYF	TGTGCCAGCGGCCCCACTCAGAGCGCTAGCACAGATACGCAGTATTTT
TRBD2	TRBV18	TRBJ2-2	CASKSILAGGPTGELFF	TGTGCCAGCAAATCGATACTAGCGGGAGGGCCGACCGGGGAGCTGTTTTTT
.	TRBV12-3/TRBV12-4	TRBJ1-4	CASSLNEKLFF	TGTGCCAGCAGCCTAAATGAAAAACTGTTTTTT